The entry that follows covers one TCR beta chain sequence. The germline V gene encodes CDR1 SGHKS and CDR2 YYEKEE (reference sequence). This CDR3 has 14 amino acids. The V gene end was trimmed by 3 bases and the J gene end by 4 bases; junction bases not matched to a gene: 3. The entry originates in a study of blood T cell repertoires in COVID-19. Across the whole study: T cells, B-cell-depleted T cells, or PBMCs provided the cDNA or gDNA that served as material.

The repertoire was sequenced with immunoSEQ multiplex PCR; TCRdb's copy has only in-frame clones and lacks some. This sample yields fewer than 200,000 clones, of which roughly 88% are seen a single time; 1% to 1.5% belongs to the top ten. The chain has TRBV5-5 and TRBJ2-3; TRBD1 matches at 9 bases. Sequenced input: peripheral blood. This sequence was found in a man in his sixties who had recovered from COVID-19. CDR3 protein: CASSSGTGPDTQYF. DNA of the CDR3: TGTGCCAGCAGCTCCGGGACAGGGCCAGATACGCAGTATTTT.